This TCR beta chain was sequenced during a study of shared clonotypes between healthy human individuals. For the study at large: In total, the donors were two women and a few men aged 18 to 49. Study observations and caveats: It was observed that about 5% of naive CD4 clonotypes were shared across a handful of donors.

Here immunoSEQ multiplex PCR was the method, and the copy in TCRdb shows in-frame clones only, minus some. The profile shows 980,000 or so clones, about 80% of them singletons. Comments on this clone: Its antigen is not known.

The study drew all its donors from Caucasian adults living in Nashville, Tennessee. The specimen sequenced was memory CD4+ T cells sorted from blood. Subset described: CD45RA-negative fraction. The TCR was taken from a man aged 18 to 35 in good health.

CDR3 DNA: TGTGCCAGCAGTGAAGATAGGGGGCCTTCCTACGAGCAGTACTTC. This codes for CASSEDRGPSYEQYF. V is TRBV2 and J is TRBJ2-7; 7 bases line up with TRBD1. Germline V lookup: CDR1 SNHLY, CDR2 FYNNEI. The CDR3 consists of 15 residues. V gave up 1 base and J gave up 1 base; unmatched junction bases: 4.